This TCR beta chain came from a study of CD8 T cells in ankylosing spondylitis. Germline values: CDR1 SEHNR, CDR2 FQNEAQ (reference sequence). This CDR3 region has 14 residues. Trimming took 4 bases from V and 5 from J, leaving 14 bases between them. General study results and limits: Blood from ankylosing spondylitis patients appeared to carry a characteristic roughly eight-variant TCR beta motif. Disease-associated clonotypes exhibited CD8+ identity and were relatively infrequent in peripheral blood.

To note about this clonotype: No antigen is known for it.

Molecular-barcoded quantitative 5'-RACE produced these TCR beta libraries. Via MiXCR, TCRdb re-called the 5' RACE reads, giving one row per CDR3 protein. Among under 400,000 distinct CDR3 sequences listed, around a tenth were seen once. This receptor was obtained from a female donor with ankylosing spondylitis or in good health (not recorded which). Material for sequencing was blood, either unsorted or a sorted T cell fraction (not recorded which). V and J are TRBV7-9 and TRBJ1-2, with D tentatively TRBD1 (5 bases). The CDR3 DNA sequence: TGTGCCAGCAGCTCAATGTGGGGGTCTTATGGCTACACCTTC. Protein product: CASSSMWGSYGYTF.